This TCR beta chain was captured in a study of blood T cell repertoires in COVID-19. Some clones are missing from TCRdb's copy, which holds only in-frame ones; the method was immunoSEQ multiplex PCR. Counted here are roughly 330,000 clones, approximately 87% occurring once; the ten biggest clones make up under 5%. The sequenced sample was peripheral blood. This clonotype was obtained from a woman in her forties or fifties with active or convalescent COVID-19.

The CDR3 sequence is CASTRDSGSSYEQYF. CDR3 bases: TGTGCCAGCACCCGAGATAGCGGGAGCTCCTACGAGCAGTACTTC. The V gene is TRBV28, the J gene TRBJ2-7, with TRBD2 matching 9 bases. Germline V lookup: CDR1 MDHEN, CDR2 SYDVKM. This CDR3 region has 15 residues. Trimming took 7 bases from V and 0 from J; bases not matched to a gene: 7.